This T cell receptor (beta chain) was documented in a study of T cell responses to AZD1222 COVID-19 vaccine. Clones were sequenced by immunoSEQ multiplex PCR, and TCRdb holds only the in-frame ones, with some missing. Of 80,000 to 90,000 clones in the sample, about nine tenths were seen once. V shed 7 bases and J shed 3 bases, with 11 bases lying between them. The V gene's germline CDR1 is KGHDR and CDR2 SFDVKD. This CDR3 contains 13 residues. The clonotype was recovered from an adult who received the AZD1222 COVID-19 vaccine. The chain couples TRBV24-1 to TRBJ1-2; D possibly corresponds to TRBD1 (5 bases). The sequencing here drew on peripheral blood, taken 28 days after the second AZD1222 dose. CDR3 nucleotides: TGTGCCACCAGGGCTGGGACGGACTATGGCTACACCTTC. As protein: CATRAGTDYGYTF.